This section outlines one T cell receptor (beta chain) sequence together with its context. No fewer than 6 million PBMCs went into each sample. Deletions cut 6 bases from V and 0 bases from J, with 19 bases between. The CDR3 is 16 amino acids. Germline values: CDR1 DFQATT, CDR2 SNEGSKA (reference sequence). The sample originates from a study of blood T cells in healthy people across ages. Through a sample-barcoded 5' primer and a J-beta primer mix, a second PCR was run for roughly 6 to 11 cycles. TCRdb ran MiXCR on the 5' RACE reads and lists one entry per CDR3 protein. The profile covers fewer than 2 million distinct CDR3 sequences, with roughly two fifths appearing a single time and 20% to 25% taken by the ten largest.

Sequenced: blood. The rearrangement uses TRBV20-1 and TRBJ2-3; tentative D call: TRBD2 (7 bases). The clonotype originates from a human donor in good health. This chain's CDR3 is CSASRGGGPSTDTQYF. The CDR3 DNA is TGCAGTGCCTCGCGAGGGGGGGGCCCGAGCACAGATACGCAGTATTTT.